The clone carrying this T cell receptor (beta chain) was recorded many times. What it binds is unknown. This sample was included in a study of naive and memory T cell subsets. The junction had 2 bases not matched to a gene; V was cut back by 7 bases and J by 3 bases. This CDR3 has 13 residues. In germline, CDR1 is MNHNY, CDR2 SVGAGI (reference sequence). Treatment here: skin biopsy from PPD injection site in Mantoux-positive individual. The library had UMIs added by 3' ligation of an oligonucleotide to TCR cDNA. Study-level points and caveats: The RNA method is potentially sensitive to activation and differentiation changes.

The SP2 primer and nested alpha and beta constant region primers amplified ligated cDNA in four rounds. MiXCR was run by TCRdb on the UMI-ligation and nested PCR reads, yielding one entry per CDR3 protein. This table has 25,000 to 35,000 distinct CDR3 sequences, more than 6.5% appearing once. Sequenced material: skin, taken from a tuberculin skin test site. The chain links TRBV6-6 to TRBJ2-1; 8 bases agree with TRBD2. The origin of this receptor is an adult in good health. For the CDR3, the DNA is TGTGCCAGCACGCGGGGGGACTACAATGAGCAGTTCTTC. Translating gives CASTRGDYNEQFF.